Below, 12 T cell receptor beta chains from the same sample are listed, as sequenced in a study of T cell responses to AZD1222 COVID-19 vaccine. This table comes from immunoSEQ multiplex PCR, and its TCRdb copy is limited to in-frame clones, with some not included. The sample has 110,000 to 150,000 clones, around 91% seen once; the top ten hold under 2%. The sample in question was peripheral blood, obtained on day 0 of AZD1222 vaccination. Receptors originate from an adult in good health.

The V and J genes are TRBV3-1 (or the pseudogene TRBV3-2) and TRBJ2-5, with 7 nucleotides matching TRBD1. The V segment lost 4 bases and the J segment 7 bases; nucleotides outside the gene matches: 9. The germline V gene encodes CDR1 LGHDT and CDR2 YNNKEL (reference sequence). This CDR3 is 14 amino acids long. CDR3 sequence reads: CASSPRDRRVTQYF. CDR3 DNA: TGTGCCAGCAGCCCCAGGGACAGAAGAGTGACCCAGTACTTC.

V gene TRBV2 combines with J gene TRBJ1-5; no reliable D call. Trimming took off 2 bases at V and 0 bases at J, with 5 bases between the two ends. Germline assignment: CDR1 SNHLY and CDR2 FYNNEI. The CDR3 runs to 14 residues. CDR3 in DNA: TGTGCCAGCAGTGAAACCTATAGCAATCAGCCCCAGCATTTT. Translation: CASSETYSNQPQHF.

This clone has only one observation. The rearrangement joins TRBV5-6 to TRBJ2-7, with D possibly matching TRBD1 (5 bases). This CDR3 comprises 14 residues. V dropped 3 bases and J dropped 3 bases, with 13 bases sitting between them. The V gene's germline CDR1 is SGHDT and CDR2 YYEEEE. The CDR3, as DNA: TGTGCCAGCAGCTGGGGCGGCGGAAACTACGAGCAGTACTTC. Translating gives CASSWGGGNYEQYF.

The table lists this clone with a few counts. V is TRBV7-8 and J is TRBJ2-5; D remains ambiguous. Trimming cost V 5 bases and J 1 base, with 11 bases left between them. CDR3 size: 14 residues. Per germline, CDR1 SGHVS and CDR2 FQNEAQ. The CDR3 here is CASSRGRTQETQYF. The CDR3 DNA is TGTGCCAGCAGCCGCGGACGGACCCAAGAGACCCAGTACTTC. The entire variable domain, with the rest obtained from reference TRBV7-8 and TRBJ2-5, is as follows: GAGVSQSPRYKVAKRGQDVALRCDPISGHVSLFWYQQALGQGPEFLTYFQNEAQLDKSGLPSDRFFAERPEGSVSTLKIQRTQQEDSAVYLCASSRGRTQETQYFGPGTRLLVL.

The chain carries TRBV27 and TRBJ2-7; D unresolved. This CDR3 has 16 residues. Germline V gene sequence: CDR1 MNHEY, CDR2 SMNVEV (reference sequence). V was cut by 2 bases and J by 4 bases, with 18 bases left in between. CDR3 coding DNA: TGTGCCAGCAGTTTAATCTCGCCCGGGCGTCCGTACGAGCAGTACTTC. It encodes CASSLISPGRPYEQYF.

This sequence joins TRBV6-5 and TRBJ2-7; the match to TRBD1 covers 7 bases. Germline V gene lookup returns CDR1 MNHEY and CDR2 SVGAGI. Losses at the gene ends were 4 bases for V and 4 bases for J; bases not matched to a gene: 7. CDR3 length equals 14 residues. The chain's CDR3 is CASSSRDRLYEQYF. The CDR3 coding sequence is TGTGCCAGCAGTTCAAGGGACAGACTTTACGAGCAGTACTTC.

The V call is TRBV29-1, the J call TRBJ2-7; D gene unclear. This CDR3 has 12 amino acids. Germline assignment: CDR1 SQVTM and CDR2 ANQGSEA. V was clipped by 7 bases and J by 2 bases, with 12 bases between them. The CDR3 nucleotides are TGCAGCGCTGCAGGACCGACCTACGAGCAGTACTTC. Its translation: CSAAGPTYEQYF.

V and J are TRBV7-2 and TRBJ2-5; 9 bases fit TRBD2. After removal of 1 base from V and 5 bases from J, the junction contained 8 bases not matched to a gene. The CDR3 covers 16 residues. Germline-derived CDR1 and CDR2 are SGHTA and FQGNSA. CDR3 in DNA: TGTGCCAGCAGCTTAGTATATTCTAGCGGGGCTGAGACCCAGTACTTC. Translating gives CASSLVYSSGAETQYF.

V and J are TRBV2 and TRBJ1-4; tentatively, D is TRBD1 (6 bases). This CDR3 has 16 residues. Looked up from germline, CDR1 is SNHLY and CDR2 is FYNNEI. Trimming removed 4 bases from V and 0 bases from J, with 12 bases in between. The CDR3 protein is CASSVGNRATNEKLFF. DNA of the CDR3: TGTGCCAGCAGTGTGGGGAACAGGGCAACTAATGAAAAACTGTTTTTT.

The chain couples TRBV2 to TRBJ2-5; 7 nucleotides match TRBD2. The CDR3 totals 15 residues. V lost 2 bases and J lost 5; bases outside the gene matches: 8. Germline V gives CDR1 SNHLY, CDR2 FYNNEI. CDR3 DNA: TGTGCCAGCAGTGAATTGGGAGGGGTATTCGAGACCCAGTACTTC. This gives the protein CASSELGGVFETQYF.

V and J are TRBV10-3 and TRBJ2-1; TRBD2 matches 9 bases. Trimming removed 0 bases from V and 9 bases from J; junction bases left unmatched: 18. CDR3 length equals 19 residues. CDR1 and CDR2 from the germline V gene are ENHRY and SYGVKD. CDR3 in amino acids: CAISESGGRGSGRNGEQFF. The CDR3 coding sequence is TGTGCCATCAGTGAGTCTGGGGGCCGGGGGAGCGGGAGGAATGGTGAGCAGTTCTTC.

The genes are TRBV6-1 and TRBJ2-5; TRBD1 matches 12 bases. This CDR3 region has 15 residues. The junction had 3 bases not matched to a gene; V was cut back by 3 bases and J by 4 bases. Germline V CDR1 and CDR2: MNHNS, SASEGT. Written as DNA, the CDR3 is TGTGCCAGCAGTGACCGGGACAGGGGGCTAGAGACCCAGTACTTC. Protein sequence: CASSDRDRGLETQYF.